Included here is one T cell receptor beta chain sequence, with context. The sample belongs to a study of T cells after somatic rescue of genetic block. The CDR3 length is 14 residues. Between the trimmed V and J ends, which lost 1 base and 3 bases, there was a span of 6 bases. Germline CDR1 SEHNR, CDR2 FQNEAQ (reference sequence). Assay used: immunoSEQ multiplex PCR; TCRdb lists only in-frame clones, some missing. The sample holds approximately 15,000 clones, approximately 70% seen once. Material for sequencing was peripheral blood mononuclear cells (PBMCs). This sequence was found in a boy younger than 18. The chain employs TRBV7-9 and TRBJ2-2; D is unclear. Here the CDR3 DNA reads TGTGCCAGCAGCTTAGGTTGGGACACCGGGGAGCTGTTTTTT. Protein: CASSLGWDTGELFF. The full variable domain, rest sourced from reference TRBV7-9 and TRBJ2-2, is DTGVSQNPRHKITKRGQNVTFRCDPISEHNRLYWYRQTLGQGPEFLTYFQNEAQLEKSRLLSDRFSAERPKGSFSTLEIQRTEQGDSAMYLCASSLGWDTGELFFGEGSRLTVL.